The 10 T cell receptor beta chains presented below share a single source sample, sequenced in a study of blood T cells in healthy people across ages (dated by TCRdb to between 2015 and 2016). The protocol used for the library was 5' RACE. Sequencing relied on an Illumina HiSeq 2500. A second PCR of about 6 to 11 cycles was performed with a sample-barcoded 5' primer and a J-beta primer mix. Using fastp trimming at Q25 and MiXCR clonotype assembly, TCRdb reanalyzed the public sequencing data and kept in-frame beta chains. CDR3 protein sequences are deduplicated, and each keeps its most common genes and DNA. Across this sample there are 630,000 or so distinct CDR3 sequences, with approximately 30% seen only once. Together, the top ten hold 15% to 18% of the sample. Material: blood. The source of these receptors is an elderly woman in good health.

This clonotype was seen repeatedly, ten times or more. V gene TRBV3-1 combines with J gene TRBJ2-5, with TRBD1 as a possible D gene (5 bases). Germline values: CDR1 LGHDT, CDR2 YNNKEL (reference sequence). V lost 1 base and J lost 1, with 7 bases in between. The CDR3 length is 14 residues. The CDR3 DNA reads TGTGCCAGCAGCCAAGGACAGATCCAAGAGACCCAGTACTTC. It specifies CASSQGQIQETQYF.

This clonotype was recorded a few times. Compared with germline, one end of the junction differs, possibly owing to a read error. V gene TRBV7-3 combines with J gene TRBJ2-5; 8 nucleotides agree with TRBD2. The CDR3 has 15 residues. CDR1 is SGHTA, CDR2 FQGTGA, per germline. CDR3 loop: CAGSAGRGGQETQYF. The CDR3 coding sequence is TGTGCCGGCAGCGCCGGGAGGGGAGGCCAAGAGACCCAGTACTTC.

This clonotype has a count of ten or more. This rearrangement joins TRBV7-2 to TRBJ2-7; D perhaps matches TRBD2 (5 bases). V was pared by 6 bases and J by 4 bases, with 19 bases between. Looked up from germline, CDR1 is SGHTA and CDR2 is FQGNSA. CDR3 length: 15 residues. This CDR3 reads CASSRTDNSVYEQYF. CDR3 DNA sequence: TGTGCCAGCAGTCGAACCGATAATAGCGTTTACGAGCAGTACTTC. Complete variable domain (other parts from reference TRBV7-2 and TRBJ2-7): GAGVSQSPSNKVTEKGKDVELRCDPISGHTALYWYRQSLGQGLEFLIYFQGNSAPDKSGLPSDRFSAERTGGSVSTLTIQRTQQEDSAVYLCASSRTDNSVYEQYFGPGTRLTVT.

The chain employs TRBV12-3 or TRBV12-4 and TRBJ1-4; tentative D call: TRBD1 (5 bases). V was pared by 0 bases and J by 7 bases, with 9 bases between. The CDR3 totals 14 residues. The CDR3 spells CASSLAAGREKLFF. Written as DNA, the CDR3 is TGTGCCAGCAGTTTAGCCGCAGGGCGTGAAAAACTGTTTTTT.

This clonotype was seen more than once but under ten times. With a much larger clone just one base away, this may be a read error. The chain recombines TRBV27 with TRBJ2-4; TRBD1 matches at 7 bases. The J call is doubtful: the DNA matches TRBJ2-7 better. CDR1 is MNHEY and CDR2 is SMNVEV in the germline V gene (reference sequence). This CDR3 region has 15 residues. The CDR3 sequence: CASSLSGQGVYEQYF. CDR3 bases: TGTGCCAGCAGTTTGTCGGGGCAGGGGGTCTACGAGCAGTACTTC.

The sample holds many counts of this clonotype. The chain combines TRBV20-1 with TRBJ1-2, with D perhaps TRBD1 (5 bases). This CDR3 region has 13 residues. Germline V gene lookup returns CDR1 DFQATT and CDR2 SNEGSKA (reference sequence). Between the trimmed V and J ends, which lost 4 bases and 10 bases, there was a span of 19 bases. CDR3 sequence (DNA): TGCAGTGCTAATCAGGGCGAGTCAACGGTCTACACCTTC. Protein sequence: CSANQGESTVYTF.

This clonotype was detected a few times. A much larger clonotype is one base distant, so this may be a read error. The chain employs TRBV2 and TRBJ2-1, with 7 bases identical to TRBD1. Losses at the gene ends were 4 bases for V and 8 bases for J; bases not matched to a gene: 8. The V gene's germline CDR1 is SNHLY and CDR2 FYNNEI. The CDR3 is 14 residues long. CDR3 bases: TGTGCCAGCAGTGGGAGACAGGGCGCGTATGAGCAGTTCTTC. This encodes CASSGRQGAYEQFF.

This clonotype was recorded many times. The chain recombines TRBV3-1 with TRBJ2-1, with 15 bases matching TRBD2. Per the germline V gene, CDR1 is LGHDT and CDR2 is YNNKEL (reference sequence). The trim removed 4 bases at V and 4 bases at J, leaving 8 bases unmatched. The CDR3 runs 18 residues. For the CDR3, the DNA is TGTGCCAGCAGCCGGGGACTAGCGGGGGGCAGGGATTACAATGAGCAGTTCTTC. This encodes CASSRGLAGGRDYNEQFF.

Concerning this clonotype: A much larger clone differs by one base, so this may be a read error. The genes are TRBV6-5 and TRBJ1-2; tentatively, D is TRBD1 (5 bases). V was shortened by 7 bases and J by 10 bases, with 13 bases between the two germline ends. CDR3 length: 11 residues. CDR1 is MNHEY and CDR2 is SVGAGI in the germline V gene. In DNA form, the CDR3 reads TGTGCCAGCACCGACGGGGGGACCTACACCTTC. This sequence encodes CASTDGGTYTF.

This clonotype occurred a few times. The chain carries TRBV20-1 and TRBJ2-2; D ambiguous. The CDR3 covers 14 residues. Trimming cost V 7 bases and J 1 base, with 13 bases left between them. Germline V gives CDR1 DFQATT, CDR2 SNEGSKA (reference sequence). The CDR3 DNA sequence: TGCAGTGTGGTCGGACGTCTGAACACCGGGGAGCTGTTTTTT. Amino acids: CSVVGRLNTGELFF.